This T cell receptor (beta chain) was retrieved from a study of CXCR3-negative and CXCR3-positive naive CD8 T cells. Study-wide findings and caveats: TRB CDR3s were more hydrophobic in CXCR3-positive than in CXCR3-negative naive cells. Within a donor, both naive subsets shared TRBV-TRBJ usage, unlike memory cells. Both of the naive subsets showed about the same high diversity, but memory CD8+ cells had much less.

A word on this clonotype: Its antigen remains unidentified.

Germline V lookup: CDR1 SEHNR, CDR2 FQNEAQ (reference sequence). CDR3 length: 15 residues. With UMI labels, 5' RACE was used to prepare the TRB cDNA libraries. TCRdb reprocessed the 5' RACE reads, keeping one entry per CDR3 protein, no DNA. The sample's table shows 75,000 to 95,000 distinct CDR3 sequences. What was sequenced was naive CXCR3- CD8+ T cells from blood. As to subset: CD45RO-CCR7+CD27+CD95- naive CD8+ T cells lacking CXCR3 (TNR3-). This TCR came from a human donor in good health. Some clones in this sample may be carry-over from other donors' samples. The chain links TRBV7-9 to TRBJ1-2. CDR3 sequence: CASSFEAGEIYGYTF.